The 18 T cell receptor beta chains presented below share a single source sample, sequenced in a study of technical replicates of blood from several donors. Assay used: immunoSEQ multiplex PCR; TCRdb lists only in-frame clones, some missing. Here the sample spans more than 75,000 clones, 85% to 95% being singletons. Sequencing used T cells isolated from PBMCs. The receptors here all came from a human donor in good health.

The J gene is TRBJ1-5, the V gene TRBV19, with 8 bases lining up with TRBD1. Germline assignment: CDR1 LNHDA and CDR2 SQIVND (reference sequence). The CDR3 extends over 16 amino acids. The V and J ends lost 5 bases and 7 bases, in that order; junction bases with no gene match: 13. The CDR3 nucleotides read TGTGCCAGTAGTCTTTGGGGCGACAGGGGTGGGCAGCCCCAGCATTTT. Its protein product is CASSLWGDRGGQPQHF.

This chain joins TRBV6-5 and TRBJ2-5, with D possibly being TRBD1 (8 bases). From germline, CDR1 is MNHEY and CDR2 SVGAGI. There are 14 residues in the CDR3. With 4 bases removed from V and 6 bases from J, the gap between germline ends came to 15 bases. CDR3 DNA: TGTGCCAGCAGTTCCCAACAGGGGGGGCAGACCCAGTACTTC. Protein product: CASSSQQGGQTQYF.

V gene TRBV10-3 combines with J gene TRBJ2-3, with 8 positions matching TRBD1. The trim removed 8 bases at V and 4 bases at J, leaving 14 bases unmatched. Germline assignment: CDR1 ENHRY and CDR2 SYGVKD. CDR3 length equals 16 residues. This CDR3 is CAISDRAYIQPDTQYF. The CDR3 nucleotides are TGTGCCATCTCGGACAGGGCGTATATCCAGCCAGATACGCAGTATTTT.

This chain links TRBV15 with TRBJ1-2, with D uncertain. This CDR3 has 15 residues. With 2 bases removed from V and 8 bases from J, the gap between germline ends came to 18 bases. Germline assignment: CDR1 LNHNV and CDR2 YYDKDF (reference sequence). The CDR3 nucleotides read TGTGCCACCAGCAGAATATCGGTTGTGGCGGGCGGCTACACCTTC. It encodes CATSRISVVAGGYTF.

The CDR3 is CATSRDPSYNEQFF. The DNA of the CDR3 is TGTGCCACCAGCAGAGATCCCAGTTACAATGAGCAGTTCTTC. The chain uses TRBV15 and TRBJ2-1; no clear D. This CDR3 spans 14 amino acids. The germline V gene encodes CDR1 LNHNV and CDR2 YYDKDF (reference sequence). Trimming left V 0 bases short and J 4 bases short, with 7 bases between.

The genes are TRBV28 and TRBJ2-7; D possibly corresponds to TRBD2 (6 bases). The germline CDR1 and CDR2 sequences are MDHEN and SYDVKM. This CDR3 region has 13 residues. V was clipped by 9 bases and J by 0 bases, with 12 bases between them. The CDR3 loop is CASIGRSSYEQYF. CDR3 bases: TGTGCCAGTATTGGGAGGTCCTCCTACGAGCAGTACTTC.

The CDR3 here is CARSSRSQGRHLLAKNIQYF. The CDR3 DNA follows: TGTGCCAGAAGCTCCCGTTCGCAGGGGAGACATCTTTTGGCCAAAAACATTCAGTACTTC. This chain links TRBV5-3 with TRBJ2-4; D possibly corresponds to TRBD1 (6 bases). TRBV5-3 is marked as an open reading frame, function uncertain. V lost 3 bases and J 1 base, leaving 26 bases between the germline ends. The CDR3 spans 20 residues.

CDR3 loop: CASSSADSYEQYF. For the CDR3, the DNA is TGTGCCAGCAGTTCAGCGGATTCCTACGAGCAGTACTTC. The gene calls are TRBV27 and TRBJ2-7; D perhaps matches TRBD2 (5 bases). CDR3 length equals 13 residues. Per germline, CDR1 MNHEY and CDR2 SMNVEV (reference sequence). With 4 bases removed from V and 1 base from J, the gap between germline ends came to 8 bases.

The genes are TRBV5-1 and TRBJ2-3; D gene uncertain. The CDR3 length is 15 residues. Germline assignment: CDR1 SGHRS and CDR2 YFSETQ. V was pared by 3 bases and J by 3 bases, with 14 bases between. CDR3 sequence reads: CASSWAPAPTDTQYF. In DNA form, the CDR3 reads TGCGCCAGCAGCTGGGCCCCCGCCCCGACAGATACGCAGTATTTT.

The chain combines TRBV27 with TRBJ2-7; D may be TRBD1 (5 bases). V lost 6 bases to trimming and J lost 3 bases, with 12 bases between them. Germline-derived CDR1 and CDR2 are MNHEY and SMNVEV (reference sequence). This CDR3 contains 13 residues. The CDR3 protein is CASRLTVDYEQYF. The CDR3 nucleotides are TGTGCCAGCAGATTGACAGTGGACTACGAGCAGTACTTC.

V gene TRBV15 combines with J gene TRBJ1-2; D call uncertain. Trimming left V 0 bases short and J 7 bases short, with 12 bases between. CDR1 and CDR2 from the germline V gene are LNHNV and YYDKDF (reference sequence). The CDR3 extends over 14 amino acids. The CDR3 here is CATSREVTQPGYTF. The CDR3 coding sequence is TGTGCCACCAGCAGAGAGGTAACACAGCCTGGCTACACCTTC.

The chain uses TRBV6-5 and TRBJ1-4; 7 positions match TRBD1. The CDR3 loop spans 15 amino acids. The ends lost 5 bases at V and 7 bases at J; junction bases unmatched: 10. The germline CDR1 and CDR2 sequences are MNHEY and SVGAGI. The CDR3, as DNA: TGTGCCAGCAGTCGCCGTACAGGGGATGGTGAAAAACTGTTTTTT. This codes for CASSRRTGDGEKLFF.

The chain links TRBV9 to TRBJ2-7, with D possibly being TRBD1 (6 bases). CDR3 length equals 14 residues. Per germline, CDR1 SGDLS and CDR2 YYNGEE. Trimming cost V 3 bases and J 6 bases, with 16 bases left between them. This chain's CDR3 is CASSAGHLTPEQYF. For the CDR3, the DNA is TGTGCCAGCAGCGCGGGACACTTAACCCCCGAGCAGTACTTC.

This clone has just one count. This chain's CDR3 is CASMGACPGGPSYNEQFF. The CDR3 DNA reads TGCGCCAGCATGGGTGCTTGCCCGGGGGGGCCTTCCTACAATGAGCAGTTCTTC. This chain connects TRBV10-1 to TRBJ2-1; 8 bases are a match to TRBD2. The ends lost 7 bases at V and 1 base at J; junction bases unmatched: 15. CDR1 and CDR2 (germline): WNHNN, SYGVQD (reference sequence). The CDR3 runs to 18 residues.

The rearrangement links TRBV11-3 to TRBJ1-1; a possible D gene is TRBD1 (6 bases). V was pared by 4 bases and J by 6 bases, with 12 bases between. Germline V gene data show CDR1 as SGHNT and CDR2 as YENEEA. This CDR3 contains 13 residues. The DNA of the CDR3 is TGTGCCAGCAGCTCGGGACAACTCTCTGAAGCTTTCTTT. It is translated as CASSSGQLSEAFF.

Here the CDR3 reads CASSPGLAGSQTQYF. CDR3 DNA: TGTGCCAGCAGCCCGGGACTAGCGGGGTCACAGACCCAGTACTTC. This chain uses TRBV5-4 with TRBJ2-5; TRBD2 matches at 13 bases. V shed 4 bases, J shed 6 bases, and the junction held 6 bases outside the gene matches. CDR1 and CDR2 from the germline V gene are SGHNT and YYREEE (reference sequence). The CDR3 has 15 residues. The variable domain in full, with the rest retrieved from reference TRBV5-4 and TRBJ2-5, is ETGVTQSPTHLIKTRGQQVTLRCSSQSGHNTVSWYQQALGQGPQFIFQYYREEENGRGNFPPRFSGLQFPNYSSELNVNALELDDSALYLCASSPGLAGSQTQYFGPGTRLLVL.

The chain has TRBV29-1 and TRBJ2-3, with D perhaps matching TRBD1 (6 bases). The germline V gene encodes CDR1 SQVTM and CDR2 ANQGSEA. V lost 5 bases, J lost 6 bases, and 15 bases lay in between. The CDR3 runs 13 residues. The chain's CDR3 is CSVRTVGADTQYF. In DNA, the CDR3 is TGCAGCGTTAGGACCGTGGGGGCGGATACGCAGTATTTT.

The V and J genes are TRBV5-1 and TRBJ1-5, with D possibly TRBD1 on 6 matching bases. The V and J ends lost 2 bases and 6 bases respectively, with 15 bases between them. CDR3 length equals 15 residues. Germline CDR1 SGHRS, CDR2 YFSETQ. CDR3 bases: TGCGCCAGCAGCTTAACGGGGGGCATAGGTCAGCCCCAGCATTTT. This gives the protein CASSLTGGIGQPQHF.